The subject of this entry is one T cell receptor beta chain. The antigen remains undetermined. As it was prepared, the TCRbeta library received unique molecular identifiers. MiXCR, applied by TCRdb to the PCR reads, yields one record per CDR3 protein. Of a few hundred thousand distinct CDR3 sequences in the sample, 25% to 30% are singletons; the top ten hold approximately 39%. The sample belongs to a study of T-cell reconstitution after alpha-beta-depleted transplantation in children. Study results and limitations: Several hundred expanded graft clones reportedly were the source of alpha-beta T cells about two months after transplant.

V dropped 4 bases and J dropped 3 bases, with 15 bases sitting between them. The CDR3 has 15 residues. Germline lookup yields CDR1 MNHEY and CDR2 SVGAGI. The material sequenced was PBMCs, taken before TCRalphabeta/CD19-depleted stem cell transplant. The receptor comes from a boy under two years old with Wiskott-Aldrich syndrome, due to receive a stem cell transplant. The rearrangement links TRBV6-5 to TRBJ2-5, with D tentatively TRBD2 (6 bases). The CDR3 nucleotides read TGTGCCAGCAGTTTCCCCCGCGGCGGGGAAGAGACCCAGTACTTC. Translating gives CASSFPRGGEETQYF.